One sample yielded the 31 T cell receptor beta chains listed below, sequenced in a study. MiXCR, applied by TCRdb to the 5' RACE reads, yields one record per CDR3 protein. The table has some 60,000 distinct CDR3 sequences, 25% to 35% seen once. The source material was tumor-infiltrating naive CD4+ T cells sorted from the breast tumor. Subset of the sample: naive CD4+ T cells, CD4+CD45RA+CD25-. These receptors were taken from a female donor with breast cancer.

Turning to this clonotype: One end of the junction fails to match germline, which may point to a read error. V usage is TRBV25-1 and J usage is TRBJ2-2; TRBD2 might be the D (5 bases). The CDR3 sequence is 14 residues long. Germline CDR1 reads MGHDK; CDR2 reads SYGVNS. The CDR3 here is CASNGVQNAGELFF. In DNA form, the CDR3 reads TGTGCCAGCAACGGGGTACAGAACGCCGGGGAGCTGTTTTTT.

This sequence joins TRBV6-2 or TRBV6-3 and TRBJ1-5; D remains unclear. Germline V gives CDR1 MNHEY, CDR2 SVGEGT. V was pared by 6 bases and J by 5 bases, with 8 bases between. This CDR3 spans 12 amino acids. The CDR3: CASRTDYQPQHF. CDR3 coding DNA: TGTGCCAGCAGGACCGATTATCAGCCCCAGCATTTT.

This clonotype came up once. This chain connects TRBV12-3 or TRBV12-4 to TRBJ2-3, with 9 bases identical to TRBD1. CDR3 length equals 13 residues. The ends lost 10 bases at V and 5 bases at J; junction bases unmatched: 7. CDR3 amino acids: CATRDRAGDTQYF. The DNA of the CDR3 is TGTGCCACTCGGGACAGGGCGGGAGATACGCAGTATTTT.

This clonotype was seen many times. The chain employs TRBV7-2 and TRBJ2-2; D remains ambiguous. The CDR3 has 13 residues. The germline V gene has CDR1 SGHTA and CDR2 FQGNSA. The V end was cut by 3 bases, the J end by 3 bases, with 5 bases between. CDR3 DNA sequence: TGTGCCAGCAGCTTCCGACACACCGGGGAGCTGTTTTTT. Protein sequence: CASSFRHTGELFF.

On this clonotype itself: As the CDR3 is not closed by the conserved phenylalanine or tryptophan, this likely results from a read error. No DNA is shown, since the ends of the CDR3 on it are uncertain; the CDR3 is the one TCRdb lists. V usage is TRBV9 and J usage is TRBJ2-3; the table's D call, TRBD1, was not checked against the DNA. The CDR3 totals 18 residues, both ends included. Per the germline V gene, CDR1 is SGDLS and CDR2 is YYNGEE. This chain's CDR3 is CARSLGGARPTRKDTQEG.

This clonotype was seen a handful of times. V usage is TRBV20-1 and J usage is TRBJ2-5; 7 bases line up with TRBD2. This CDR3 is 14 amino acids long. Trimming cost V 3 bases and J 10 bases; bases outside gene matches: 14. The V gene's germline CDR1 is DFQATT and CDR2 SNEGSKA (reference sequence). The CDR3 DNA follows: TGCAGTGCTAGTCGTTCCGGACTAGGCCAATTCCAGTACTTC. As protein: CSASRSGLGQFQYF.

There are many counts of this clonotype. The J gene is TRBJ2-7, the V gene TRBV7-8; D uncertain. Germline CDR1 and CDR2: SGHVS and FQNEAQ. This CDR3 has 14 residues. The V and J ends lost 2 bases and 0 bases respectively, with 8 bases between them. CDR3 sequence reads: CASSLRPSSYEQYF. CDR3 nucleotide sequence: TGTGCCAGCAGCTTACGACCGAGCTCCTACGAGCAGTACTTC.

This clonotype occurred a few times. V is TRBV12-3 or TRBV12-4 and J is TRBJ1-2; D perhaps matches TRBD1 (5 bases). Trimming shortened V by 1 base and J by 8 bases, and 11 bases separated the two germline ends. CDR3 length: 13 residues. This CDR3 is CASSLVGVGGYTF. CDR3 sequence (DNA): TGTGCCAGCAGTTTAGTGGGGGTCGGAGGCTACACCTTC.

CDR3 amino acids: CASSLGQVTDTQYF. The CDR3 DNA reads TGTGCCAGCAGTCTCGGACAGGTCACAGATACGCAGTATTTT. V usage is TRBV12-3 or TRBV12-4 and J usage is TRBJ2-3, with 7 bases identical to TRBD1. Trimming removed 5 bases from V and 2 bases from J; junction bases left unmatched: 4. The CDR3 contains 14 residues.

This clonotype has more than one count but fewer than ten. The final CDR3 position lacks the conserved phenylalanine or tryptophan, pointing to a likely read error. This chain links TRBV20-1 with TRBJ1-5; tentatively, D is TRBD1 (5 bases). Germline CDR1 is DFQATT and CDR2 is SNEGSKA (reference sequence). Trimming left V 3 bases short and J 0 bases short, with 15 bases between. The CDR3 has 16 amino acids. CDR3 in amino acids: CSASSPGLVSNQPQHC. DNA for the CDR3: TGCAGTGCTAGTAGCCCAGGGTTGGTTAGCAATCAGCCCCAGCATTGT.

The rearrangement uses TRBV5-4 and TRBJ2-7, with TRBD1 matching over 7 bases. Losses at the gene ends were 4 bases for V and 4 bases for J; bases not matched to a gene: 5. The germline V gene encodes CDR1 SGHNT and CDR2 YYREEE (reference sequence). CDR3 length: 13 residues. The CDR3 is CASSVGQEYEQYF. CDR3 nucleotide sequence: TGTGCCAGCAGCGTCGGACAGGAGTACGAGCAGTACTTC.

About this clonotype itself: This clone may be a read error of a much larger clone one base away. This rearrangement joins TRBV20-1 to TRBJ2-3; D remains ambiguous. V lost 4 bases and J 1 base, leaving 15 bases between the germline ends. From germline, CDR1 is DFQATT and CDR2 SNEGSKA (reference sequence). The CDR3 has 15 residues. This CDR3 is CSATDPVSGTDTQYF. In DNA form, the CDR3 reads TGCAGTGCTACAGATCCCGTCAGTGGCACAGATACGCAGTATTTT.

This clonotype was observed a few times. This chain connects TRBV28 to TRBJ1-5; D perhaps matches TRBD1 (5 bases). The CDR3 extends over 15 amino acids. V was shortened by 2 bases and J by 8 bases, with 16 bases between the two germline ends. Germline CDR1 is MDHEN and CDR2 is SYDVKM. The CDR3 DNA reads as TGTGCCAGCAGTTTACGGCAGACAGCAATCAAGCCCCAGCATTTT. Protein product: CASSLRQTAIKPQHF. Looking up the rest from reference TRBV28 and TRBJ1-5 gives the full variable domain: DVKVTQSSRYLVKRTGEKVFLECVQDMDHENMFWYRQDPGLGLRLIYFSYDVKMKEKGDIPEGYSVSREKKERFSLILESASTNQTSMYLCASSLRQTAIKPQHFGDGTRLSIL.

The chain combines TRBV15 with TRBJ2-3, with D tentatively TRBD1 (5 bases). Trimming removed 0 bases at V and 13 bases at J, with 14 bases between. The CDR3 is 13 amino acids. Germline V CDR1 and CDR2: LNHNV, YYDKDF (reference sequence). CDR3 bases: TGTGCCACCAGCAGAGACTCCTTAGGGGATAAGTATTTT. This codes for CATSRDSLGDKYF.

The CDR3 DNA reads TGTGCCAGCAGCTTAGATAGAGGCCAGAAGAGCAGAATCGGAGAAAAACTGTTTTTT. Protein product: CASSLDRGQKSRIGEKLFF. The V gene is TRBV7-6, the J gene TRBJ1-4; D gene ambiguous. The CDR3 length is 19 residues. Germline V gene lookup returns CDR1 SGHVS and CDR2 FNYEAQ. Between the trimmed V and J ends, which lost 1 base and 8 bases, there was a span of 26 bases.

The chain carries TRBV3-1 and TRBJ2-1, with D perhaps TRBD1 (5 bases). Trimming shortened V by 1 base and J by 9 bases, and 13 bases separated the two germline ends. CDR3 length: 14 residues. Per the germline V gene, CDR1 is LGHDT and CDR2 is YNNKEL (reference sequence). CDR3 nucleotide sequence: TGTGCCAGCAGCCAAGGTGCAGGGTCTCTTGAGCAGTTCTTC. Protein sequence: CASSQGAGSLEQFF.

The V gene is TRBV9, the J gene TRBJ2-7, with D hard to call. V gave up 0 bases and J gave up 3 bases, with 7 bases separating them. This CDR3 has 13 residues. From germline, CDR1 is SGDLS and CDR2 YYNGEE. The CDR3 region is CASSVGWDYEQYF. In DNA, the CDR3 is TGTGCCAGCAGCGTAGGGTGGGACTACGAGCAGTACTTC.

In its sample, this clonotype was seen once. The CDR3 DNA is TGTGCCAGCAGTGAGGGTTCGGGGGGCAATCAGCCCCAGCATTTT. Translation: CASSEGSGGNQPQHF. The chain combines TRBV6-1 with TRBJ1-5, with a possible D match to TRBD1 (5 bases). The germline V and J ends were trimmed by 3 bases and 2 bases, with 11 bases remaining between them. CDR3 size: 15 residues. Germline V gene lookup returns CDR1 MNHNS and CDR2 SASEGT.

This clonotype was observed a handful of times. This rearrangement joins TRBV24-1 to TRBJ2-1; D not certain. There are 15 residues in the CDR3. The germline V gene encodes CDR1 KGHDR and CDR2 SFDVKD. Trimming left V 2 bases short and J 5 bases short, with 12 bases between. For the CDR3, the DNA is TGTGCCACCAGTGATTCGTTAGCTAGTCACAATGAGCAGTTCTTC. Its translation: CATSDSLASHNEQFF.

This clonotype was seen a few times. This rearrangement joins TRBV5-5 to TRBJ1-3; no firm D call. V was pared by 2 bases and J by 0 bases, with 6 bases between. This CDR3 is built from 14 residues. Looked up from germline, CDR1 is SGHKS and CDR2 is YYEKEE (reference sequence). The CDR3 reads CASSLGRSGNTIYF. In nucleotides, the CDR3 is TGTGCCAGCAGCTTAGGCCGCTCTGGAAACACCATATATTTT. The entire variable domain, with the rest obtained from reference TRBV5-5 and TRBJ1-3, is as follows: DAGVTQSPTHLIKTRGQQVTLRCSPISGHKSVSWYQQVLGQGPQFIFQYYEKEERGRGNFPDRFSARQFPNYSSELNVNALLLGDSALYLCASSLGRSGNTIYFGEGSWLTVV.

Points on this clonotype: A read error may account for a junction end that differs from germline. The gene calls are TRBV2 and TRBJ1-5; D gene unclear. CDR1 is SNHLY, CDR2 FYNNEI, per germline. The CDR3 loop spans 13 amino acids. The CDR3 loop is CASIEILGGPQHF. The CDR3 bases are TGTGCCAGCATTGAGATTTTAGGAGGGCCCCAGCATTTC.

The genes are TRBV7-3 and TRBJ2-3; D could derive from TRBD1 or TRBD2 (5 bases each). The CDR3 covers 16 residues. V was trimmed by 5 bases and J by 3 bases, leaving 18 bases between them. Germline V CDR1 and CDR2: SGHTA, FQGTGA. CDR3 bases: TGTGCCAGCAGCCCTAGGACCCTGGGGGTTACAGATACGCAGTATTTT. As protein: CASSPRTLGVTDTQYF.

J is TRBJ2-2 and V is TRBV25-1, with 7 bases that match TRBD1. Germline CDR1 is MGHDK and CDR2 is SYGVNS. V trimming: 2 bases; J trimming: 7 bases; junction bases outside the gene matches: 7. The CDR3 is 15 amino acids. The CDR3: CASSEMQGDVGELFF. The CDR3 bases are TGTGCCAGCAGTGAAATGCAGGGGGATGTCGGGGAGCTGTTTTTT.

This clonotype came up many times. The rearrangement uses TRBV5-1 and TRBJ2-1, with D possibly matching TRBD2 (6 bases). Germline assignment: CDR1 SGHRS and CDR2 YFSETQ. The V gene lost 0 bases and the J gene lost 8 bases, with 12 bases spanning the gap. The CDR3 totals 14 residues. For the CDR3, the DNA is TGCGCCAGCAGCTTGGCGTCACTAGCACATGAGCAGTTCTTC. Protein product: CASSLASLAHEQFF.

As for this clonotype: The CDR3 carries no conserved terminal phenylalanine or tryptophan, so it likely arises from a read error. V and J are TRBV20-1 and TRBJ2-7; 9 nucleotides line up with TRBD1. J gave up 5 bases and V 3 bases, and 8 bases lay outside the gene matches. The CDR3 is 14 amino acids. Germline loops: CDR1 DFQATT, CDR2 SNEGSKA (reference sequence). The CDR3 DNA reads TGCAGTGCTAGTGTGGGACAGGGTCTCGACGAGCAGTACTGC. Amino acids: CSASVGQGLDEQYC.

The rearrangement joins TRBV5-6 to TRBJ1-1; no reliable D call. Trimming cost V 0 bases and J 8 bases, with 8 bases left between them. The CDR3 has 12 amino acids. Germline CDR1 and CDR2: SGHDT and YYEEEE. In DNA form, the CDR3 reads TGTGCCAGCAGCTTGGGCTCCTTAGAAGCTTTCTTT. Its translation: CASSLGSLEAFF.

The chain links TRBV7-9 to TRBJ2-7; D unresolved. V was clipped by 4 bases and J by 2 bases, with 6 bases between them. The CDR3 is made up of 12 amino acids. Germline V CDR1 and CDR2: SEHNR, FQNEAQ (reference sequence). DNA for the CDR3: TGTGCCAGCAGCTCGGGTGCCTACGAGCAGTACTTC. It codes for CASSSGAYEQYF.

The sample holds many counts of this clonotype. This sequence joins TRBV20-1 and TRBJ1-2, with a possible D match to TRBD1 (5 bases). The CDR3 totals 14 residues. The ends were cut back, 2 bases at V and 4 bases at J, with 14 bases in the middle. Germline CDR1 DFQATT, CDR2 SNEGSKA (reference sequence). The CDR3 here is CSARPTGPGYGYTF. The CDR3, as DNA: TGCAGTGCTAGACCCACGGGACCGGGCTATGGCTACACCTTC.

V is TRBV6-1 and J is TRBJ2-5; no definite D call. This CDR3 has 10 residues. Germline assignment: CDR1 MNHNS and CDR2 SASEGT. Trimming took 4 bases from V and 7 from J, leaving 4 bases between them. The CDR3 nucleotides are TGTGCCAGCAGTGGCGGGACCCAGTACTTC. It encodes CASSGGTQYF.

This clonotype has only a few counts. V usage is TRBV12-3 or TRBV12-4 and J usage is TRBJ2-1, with a weak D call TRBD2 (5 bases). V was pared by 3 bases and J by 2 bases, with 11 bases between. This CDR3 has 15 residues. The CDR3: CASSFWESTYNEQFF. Written as DNA, the CDR3 is TGTGCCAGCAGTTTTTGGGAGTCCACCTACAATGAGCAGTTCTTC.

The V gene is TRBV10-3, the J gene TRBJ2-7; 7 nucleotides match TRBD1. Per germline, CDR1 ENHRY and CDR2 SYGVKD. The ends lost 4 bases at V and 7 bases at J; junction bases unmatched: 7. The CDR3 sequence is 13 residues long. In DNA, the CDR3 is TGTGCCATCAGTGGGCCCCAGGGGGAAGAGCAGTACTTC. Its protein product is CAISGPQGEEQYF.